This T cell receptor (beta chain) was sequenced in a study of T cells after yellow fever vaccination. Across the whole study: Preparation of the low-cell-number fractions used SMART-Seq v4 Ultra Low Input.

CDR1 is SEHNR and CDR2 is FQNEAQ in the germline V gene (reference sequence). The ends lost 3 bases at V and 7 bases at J; junction bases unmatched: 5. This CDR3 spans 14 amino acids. TCRdb ran MiXCR on the 5' RACE reads and lists one entry per CDR3 protein. The table has 250,000 to 400,000 distinct CDR3 sequences, roughly 4.3% seen once. In its sample, this clonotype was seen a few times. Antigen specificity is unknown. Study results and caveats: The study re-detected most primary-vaccination clones after the booster (under 97% CD4, roughly 85% CD8). Compared with primary, the secondary response was weaker and peaked at day 5, not 15. Abundant clonotypes from the bulk population could have been carried over as contaminants into FACS-sorted repertoires.

The sequence was collected from a man between 18 and 29 years old who received the YFV17D yellow fever vaccine. The material sequenced was PBMCs, taken 5 days after the yellow fever booster vaccination. The V and J genes are TRBV7-9 and TRBJ1-4; 7 bases map to TRBD1. The CDR3 nucleotides are TGTGCCAGCAGCTTCACGACAGGGACTGAAAAACTGTTTTTT. Protein product: CASSFTTGTEKLFF.